One sample yielded the 26 T cell receptor beta chains listed below, sequenced in a study of blood T cell repertoires in COVID-19. Measured with immunoSEQ multiplex PCR; TCRdb has only the in-frame clones, and not every one. The table lists hundreds of thousands of clones, 86% of them singletons, with 1.4% in the top ten. Input material: peripheral blood. The source is a woman between 25 and 40 years old with active or convalescent COVID-19.

Only one count was recorded for this clone. CDR3 coding DNA: TGTGCCAGCAGCCAAGGGGCGGGAGGAGCATACAATGAGCAGTTCTTC. Encoded protein: CASSQGAGGAYNEQFF. The rearrangement links TRBV3-1 (or the pseudogene TRBV3-2) to TRBJ2-1; 8 positions agree with TRBD2. Germline values: CDR1 LGHDT, CDR2 YNNKEL (reference sequence). V lost 1 base, J lost 4 bases, and 6 bases stayed unmatched. This CDR3 region has 16 residues.

V is TRBV13 and J is TRBJ2-7; 8 positions match TRBD2. V trimming: 2 bases; J trimming: 3 bases; junction bases outside the gene matches: 9. Germline values: CDR1 PRHDT, CDR2 FYEKMQ (reference sequence). The CDR3 covers 16 residues. DNA of the CDR3: TGTGCCAGCAGCTTAAACCCGCCGGGGGGGCTCTACGAGCAGTACTTC. Residues: CASSLNPPGGLYEQYF.

The CDR3 spells CASSPSGSYNEQFF. CDR3 DNA: TGTGCCAGCAGCCCTAGCGGTTCCTACAATGAGCAGTTCTTC. The rearrangement uses TRBV2 and TRBJ2-1; the match to TRBD2 covers 7 bases. Germline CDR1 and CDR2: SNHLY and FYNNEI. Trimming removed 6 bases from V and 1 base from J; junction bases left unmatched: 3. The CDR3 length is 14 residues.

This chain links TRBV5-6 with TRBJ2-5; D is uncertain. With 0 bases removed from V and 4 bases from J, the gap between germline ends came to 10 bases. The length of the CDR3 is 14 residues. The germline V gene has CDR1 SGHDT and CDR2 YYEEEE. CDR3 loop: CASSLGQFRETQYF. For the CDR3, the DNA is TGTGCCAGCAGCTTGGGCCAGTTTCGAGAGACCCAGTACTTC.

This clone has more than one count but fewer than ten. The V call is TRBV19, the J call TRBJ1-5; tentatively, D is TRBD1 (5 bases). The CDR3 is 13 amino acids. Germline CDR1 LNHDA, CDR2 SQIVND (reference sequence). Trimming removed 4 bases at V and 7 bases at J, with 11 bases between. The CDR3 reads CASSNRSWQPQHF. The CDR3 region has the DNA TGTGCCAGTAGTAACAGGTCATGGCAGCCCCAGCATTTT. Drawing the rest from reference TRBV19 and TRBJ1-5, the complete variable domain is DGGITQSPKYLFRKEGQNVTLSCEQNLNHDAMYWYRQDPGQGLRLIYYSQIVNDFQKGDIAEGYSVSREKKESFPLTVTSAQKNPTAFYLCASSNRSWQPQHFGDGTRLSIL.

This chain uses TRBV12-3 or TRBV12-4 with TRBJ1-2, with 7 bases fitting TRBD1. The CDR3 has 13 residues. V gave up 6 bases and J gave up 4 bases; unmatched junction bases: 5. The CDR3 DNA is TGTGCCAGCAGCCGGGGACAGACCTATGGCTACACCTTC. Protein product: CASSRGQTYGYTF.

This chain joins TRBV5-4 and TRBJ2-5; 9 bases are a match to TRBD1. CDR1 and CDR2 (germline): SGHNT, YYREEE (reference sequence). This CDR3 comprises 15 residues. J lost 2 bases, V lost 4 bases, and 6 bases had no gene match. For the CDR3, the DNA is TGTGCCAGCAGCGGCCCCGGGACAGGGCAAGAGACCCAGTACTTC. Translation: CASSGPGTGQETQYF.

The chain joins TRBV2 to TRBJ1-2; a possible D gene is TRBD1 (5 bases). CDR1 and CDR2 from the germline V gene are SNHLY and FYNNEI. Trimming took off 9 bases at V and 8 bases at J, with 13 bases between the two ends. CDR3 size: 11 residues. The CDR3, as DNA: TGTGCCAGATCAGGGTTGGGAGGCTACACCTTC. This translates into CARSGLGGYTF. Variable domain in full (rest from reference TRBV2 and TRBJ1-2): EPEVTQTPSHQVTQMGQEVILRCVPISNHLYFYWYRQILGQKVEFLVSFYNNEISEKSEIFDDQFSVERPDGSNFTLKIRSTKLEDSAMYFCARSGLGGYTFGSGTRLTVV.

This chain uses TRBV5-1 with TRBJ2-3; no reliable D call. CDR3 size: 13 residues. V lost 0 bases, J lost 5 bases, and 7 bases lay in between. Germline-derived CDR1 and CDR2 are SGHRS and YFSETQ. The CDR3 here is CASSLESGDTQYF. CDR3 in DNA: TGCGCCAGCAGCTTGGAATCCGGAGATACGCAGTATTTT.

J is TRBJ2-5 and V is TRBV11-1, with a weak D call TRBD2 (5 bases). Germline CDR1 reads SGHAT; CDR2 reads FQDESV (reference sequence). This CDR3 contains 15 residues. The germline V and J ends were trimmed by 1 base and 1 base, with 10 bases remaining between them. In DNA, the CDR3 is TGTGCCAGCAGCTTAGGTCTTGGAGGCCAAGAGACCCAGTACTTC. It is translated as CASSLGLGGQETQYF.

The rearrangement links TRBV7-9 to TRBJ1-4, with a weak D call TRBD1 (6 bases). Trimming took off 9 bases at V and 12 bases at J, with 17 bases between the two ends. The CDR3 covers 12 residues. The germline V gene encodes CDR1 SEHNR and CDR2 FQNEAQ (reference sequence). The CDR3 is CASSSGRTELFF. DNA for the CDR3: TGTGCCAGTTCTAGCGGGCGGACAGAACTGTTTTTT.

The chain has TRBV6-5 and TRBJ2-2; 8 bases align to TRBD2. The ends lost 0 bases at V and 3 bases at J; junction bases unmatched: 3. This CDR3 spans 16 amino acids. CDR1 is MNHEY, CDR2 SVGAGI, per germline. Written as DNA, the CDR3 is TGTGCCAGCAGTTACTCTAGCGGGGACTACACCGGGGAGCTGTTTTTT. Protein: CASSYSSGDYTGELFF.

This chain joins TRBV5-4 and TRBJ1-2, with TRBD1 as a possible D gene (5 bases). The ends were cut back, 6 bases at V and 4 bases at J, with 10 bases in the middle. This CDR3 contains 12 residues. Germline CDR1 is SGHNT and CDR2 is YYREEE (reference sequence). The CDR3 DNA sequence: TGTGCCAGCACGGAGGGGATCTATGGCTACACCTTC. Encoded protein: CASTEGIYGYTF.

The CDR3 loop is CASSAGGDYNEQFF. CDR3 DNA sequence: TGTGCCAGCAGCGCGGGCGGAGACTACAATGAGCAGTTCTTC. The gene calls are TRBV11-3 and TRBJ2-1; possible D gene TRBD2, 5 bases. Trimming removed 5 bases at V and 3 bases at J, with 11 bases between. The germline gives CDR1 SGHNT, CDR2 YENEEA. CDR3 size: 14 residues. The complete variable domain, with remaining parts taken from reference TRBV11-3 and TRBJ2-1, reads EAGVVQSPRYKIIEKKQPVAFWCNPISGHNTLYWYLQNLGQGPELLIRYENEEAVDDSQLPKDRFSAERLKGVDSTLKIQPAELGDSAVYLCASSAGGDYNEQFFGPGTRLTVL.

The CDR3 here is CASSPPSGYEQYF. The CDR3 DNA reads TGTGCCAGCAGTCCCCCATCCGGGTACGAGCAGTACTTC. This chain links TRBV12-3 or TRBV12-4 with TRBJ2-7; D unclear. This CDR3 is built from 13 residues. V was cut by 5 bases and J by 4 bases, with 12 bases left in between.

The chain joins TRBV6-5 to TRBJ1-6; D is uncertain. Trimming removed 3 bases from V and 4 bases from J, with 13 bases in between. The CDR3 has 16 amino acids. The germline CDR1 and CDR2 sequences are MNHEY and SVGAGI. CDR3 bases: TGTGCCAGCAGTTATAGTTCCACCCTGTATAATTCACCCCTCCACTTT. Translation gives CASSYSSTLYNSPLHF.

This clone was seen only once. The chain's CDR3 is CASSYSVKTDTQYF. The CDR3 DNA reads as TGTGCCAGTAGTTACTCGGTTAAGACAGATACGCAGTATTTT. The genes are TRBV19 and TRBJ2-3; D is ambiguous. The CDR3 runs to 14 residues. The germline V gene has CDR1 LNHDA and CDR2 SQIVND (reference sequence). Trimming left V 5 bases short and J 3 bases short, with 12 bases between. Complete variable domain (other parts from reference TRBV19 and TRBJ2-3): DGGITQSPKYLFRKEGQNVTLSCEQNLNHDAMYWYRQDPGQGLRLIYYSQIVNDFQKGDIAEGYSVSREKKESFPLTVTSAQKNPTAFYLCASSYSVKTDTQYFGPGTRLTVL.

The J gene is TRBJ2-1, the V gene TRBV24-1; perhaps TRBD2 as D (7 bases). V shed 4 bases and J shed 6 bases, with 12 bases lying between them. Per germline, CDR1 KGHDR and CDR2 SFDVKD. This CDR3 contains 14 residues. The CDR3 loop is CATSEGGRSNEQFF. As DNA, the CDR3 is TGTGCCACCAGTGAGGGGGGGCGAAGCAATGAGCAGTTCTTC.

The chain employs TRBV7-8 and TRBJ1-1; 7 nucleotides line up with TRBD1. CDR1 SGHVS and CDR2 FQNEAQ come from the germline V gene. This CDR3 is built from 13 residues. Germline trimming cut 1 base from V and 7 bases from J; bases unmatched to any gene: 3. The DNA of the CDR3 is TGTGCCAGCAGCTTAGGGGGACAGCTTGAAGCTTTCTTT. The encoded protein is CASSLGGQLEAFF. Variable domain in full (rest from reference TRBV7-8 and TRBJ1-1): GAGVSQSPRYKVAKRGQDVALRCDPISGHVSLFWYQQALGQGPEFLTYFQNEAQLDKSGLPSDRFFAERPEGSVSTLKIQRTQQEDSAVYLCASSLGGQLEAFFGQGTRLTVV.

The gene calls are TRBV19 and TRBJ1-5; 9 bases map to TRBD1. Trimming took 6 bases from V and 6 from J; bases not matched to a gene: 9. The germline V gene encodes CDR1 LNHDA and CDR2 SQIVND (reference sequence). This CDR3 has 15 amino acids. The CDR3 nucleotides read TGTGCCAGTAGCCTAATGACAGGGGGGAGTCAGCCCCAGCATTTT. Its translation: CASSLMTGGSQPQHF.

The chain couples TRBV4-1 to TRBJ2-3; D unresolved. CDR1 MGHRA and CDR2 YSYEKL come from the germline V gene. This CDR3 contains 13 residues. The ends were cut back, 4 bases at V and 3 bases at J, with 8 bases in the middle. CDR3 loop: CASSLTGTDTQYF. In DNA, the CDR3 is TGCGCCAGCAGCCTAACCGGGACAGATACGCAGTATTTT.

V gene TRBV13 combines with J gene TRBJ1-2; 8 bases line up with TRBD1. This CDR3 region has 15 residues. With V trimmed by 5 bases and J by 6 bases, 11 bases remained unmatched. Germline loops: CDR1 PRHDT, CDR2 FYEKMQ (reference sequence). CDR3 sequence: CASSQKTRGLHGYTF. CDR3 in DNA: TGTGCCAGCAGCCAAAAAACCAGGGGGCTCCATGGCTACACCTTC.

The V gene is TRBV2, the J gene TRBJ1-2, with D perhaps TRBD1 (5 bases). The V end lost 2 bases, the J end lost 4 bases, and 14 bases lay between the germline ends. CDR1 and CDR2 from the germline V gene are SNHLY and FYNNEI. The CDR3 spans 15 residues. The CDR3 spells CASSENAHQGYGYTF. CDR3 nucleotide sequence: TGTGCCAGCAGTGAAAACGCACACCAGGGCTATGGCTACACCTTC.

The chain joins TRBV6-5 to TRBJ2-7; TRBD1 might be the D (6 bases). Trimming removed 6 bases at V and 3 bases at J, with 15 bases between. In germline, CDR1 is MNHEY, CDR2 SVGAGI. The CDR3 loop spans 14 amino acids. CDR3 bases: TGTGCCAGCAGGACGACCAGGGACAACTACGAGCAGTACTTC. Its translation is CASRTTRDNYEQYF.

The rearrangement joins TRBV4-2 to TRBJ1-6; D unclear. Germline loops: CDR1 LGHNA, CDR2 YNFKEQ. V lost 0 bases, J lost 8 bases, and 11 bases lay in between. This CDR3 region has 15 residues. As DNA, the CDR3 is TGTGCCAGCAGCCAAGATTGGAGCGTCTATTCACCCCTCCACTTT. Its protein is CASSQDWSVYSPLHF.

The V and J genes are TRBV7-6 and TRBJ2-7; perhaps TRBD1 as D (7 bases). V was shortened by 5 bases and J by 0 bases, with 14 bases between the two germline ends. The length of the CDR3 is 15 residues. Germline-derived CDR1 and CDR2 are SGHVS and FNYEAQ. The CDR3 DNA sequence: TGTGCCAGCAGCCCAGGGGGAGGTAGCTCCTACGAGCAGTACTTC. It specifies CASSPGGGSSYEQYF.